The rows below give T cell receptor beta chains drawn from one sample of a study of blood T cell repertoires in COVID-19. Assay: immunoSEQ multiplex PCR; the TCRdb copy retains only in-frame clones and omits some. Here the sample spans hundreds of thousands of clones, under 95% being singletons. The specimen was peripheral blood. Every receptor here comes from a woman aged 18-30 years who had recovered from COVID-19. CDR3s include the opening cysteine and the closing phenylalanine or tryptophan. D genes are given only for firm matches. The size field is filled for only some rows; it gives once, few, many or a size class.

D	V	size	J	DNA	CDR3
TRBD2	TRBV24-1	NA	TRBJ2-2	TGTGCCACCAGTGATTCAGTTGGGGGAGGGCCTCGGTATACCGGGGAGCTGTTTTTT	CATSDSVGGGPRYTGELFF
TRBD1	TRBV18	few	TRBJ1-2	TGTGCCAGCTCACCACCCAGAGTGGGACAGGGTGAGGGCTACACCTTC	CASSPPRVGQGEGYTF
TRBD1	TRBV25-1	NA	TRBJ1-1	TGTGCCAGCAGTGAATCGACAGGGGCCATGAACACTGAAGCTTTCTTT	CASSESTGAMNTEAFF
NA	TRBV27	NA	TRBJ1-6	TGTGCCAGCAGTTTCACAGGGACTTCACCCCTCCACTTT	CASSFTGTSPLHF
NA	TRBV7-9	NA	TRBJ1-2	TGTGCCAGCAGCTTAGATGCCAGGGGCTATGGCTACACCTTC	CASSLDARGYGYTF
TRBD2	TRBV5-1	NA	TRBJ2-1	TGCGCCAGCAGCGTCGGACTAGCGGGAGGGAATGAGCAGTTCTTC	CASSVGLAGGNEQFF
TRBD1	TRBV18	NA	TRBJ2-1	TGTGCCAGCTCACCAACAGCCGGGACAGAGTACAATGAGCAGTTCTTC	CASSPTAGTEYNEQFF
TRBD1	TRBV29-1	NA	TRBJ2-3	TGCAGCGTCGGTGGGACAGGGGGCTTCGCAGATACGCAGTATTTT	CSVGGTGGFADTQYF
TRBD2	TRBV29-1	NA	TRBJ2-1	TGCAGCGTTGGCCTAGCGGAATACAATGAGCAGTTCTTC	CSVGLAEYNEQFF
NA	TRBV19	NA	TRBJ1-5	TGTGCCAGTAGTATTCTTTATAGCAATCAGCCCCAGCATTTT	CASSILYSNQPQHF
TRBD2	TRBV24-1	NA	TRBJ2-3	TGTGCCACCAGTGTTCTAGCGGGAGGCACAGATACGCAGTATTTT	CATSVLAGGTDTQYF
TRBD1	TRBV10-1	few	TRBJ1-2	TGCGCCAGCAGTGAGTCGACAGGGCTAGGCTACACCTTC	CASSESTGLGYTF
NA	TRBV6-5	NA	TRBJ1-2	TGTGCCAGCAAGGTCCCAGGGGTTGACTATGGCTACACCTTC	CASKVPGVDYGYTF
NA	TRBV18	NA	TRBJ2-1	TGTGCCTCGGCAAGTGCCGGGTACTCCTACAATGAGCAGTTCTTC	CASASAGYSYNEQFF
TRBD1	TRBV12-5	NA	TRBJ1-1	TGTGCTAGTGGTTTCGGACAGGGACCAACTGAAGCTTTCTTT	CASGFGQGPTEAFF
TRBD2	TRBV24-1	NA	TRBJ2-1	TGTGCCACCAGTGATCCCGAGGCCGGGGGGTCGCGTGAGCAGTTCTTC	CATSDPEAGGSREQFF
TRBD2	TRBV29-1	NA	TRBJ2-3	TGCAGCGTTCGAGGAGGAGCGGGAGGGGCAGATACGCAGTATTTT	CSVRGGAGGADTQYF
TRBD1	TRBV9	NA	TRBJ2-5	TGTGCCAGCAGCGCGGGGGACAGGGGTGTGGGGACCCAGTACTTC	CASSAGDRGVGTQYF
NA	TRBV7-2	NA	TRBJ2-2	TGTGCCAGCAGCTTCGGCAGGGAAAACACCGGGGAGCTGTTTTTT	CASSFGRENTGELFF
NA	TRBV10-2	NA	TRBJ1-3	TGCGCCAGCAAAAAGAAGGGGGGGGCGCGGATCCCTGGAAACACCATATATTTT	CASKKKGGARIPGNTIYF
NA	TRBV27	NA	TRBJ1-1	TGTGCCAGCAGTATGACAGTAGACACTGAAGCTTTCTTT	CASSMTVDTEAFF
TRBD1	TRBV7-2	NA	TRBJ2-1	TGTGCCAGCAGCTTGACAGGGGGAAATTACAATGAGCAGTTCTTC	CASSLTGGNYNEQFF
NA	TRBV5-1	NA	TRBJ1-1	TGCGCCAGCAGCTACCAATCTATGGGGTCGGGAACTGAAGCTTTCTTT	CASSYQSMGSGTEAFF
NA	TRBV7-2	NA	TRBJ1-1	TGTGCCAGCAGCGCGTGGACAGAAGGAAACACTGAAGCTTTCTTT	CASSAWTEGNTEAFF
TRBD1	TRBV19	NA	TRBJ1-2	TGTGCCAGTAGATCGGGACAGGGGAACTATGGCTACACCTTC	CASRSGQGNYGYTF
TRBD1	TRBV5-1	once	TRBJ1-2	TGCGCCAGCAGCCCCCTACGTTCCGGGACAGGGGGTCGTGGCTACACCTTC	CASSPLRSGTGGRGYTF
TRBD1	TRBV9	NA	TRBJ1-5	TGTGCCAGCAGCGGCACAGGGGAGGTCAATCAGCCCCAGCATTTT	CASSGTGEVNQPQHF
NA	TRBV5-1	NA	TRBJ1-4	TGCGCCAGCAGCTTGGTTGTCGATGAAAAACTGTTTTTT	CASSLVVDEKLFF
TRBD2	TRBV7-2	NA	TRBJ2-3	TGTGCCACCCTGCTCGCGGGAGTGGGAGATACGCAGTATTTT	CATLLAGVGDTQYF
NA	TRBV27	NA	TRBJ1-2	TGTGCCAGCAGTCTCGGTCTACCGTACTATGGCTACACCTTC	CASSLGLPYYGYTF
TRBD1	TRBV3-1/TRBV3-2	NA	TRBJ1-2	TGTGCCAGCAGCACCCGGACAGGTCGGCTTATTGGACCCAATGGCTACACCTTC	CASSTRTGRLIGPNGYTF
TRBD1	TRBV6-2/TRBV6-3	few	TRBJ2-2	TGTGCCAGCAGTTACCTGGACAGGGGAACCGGGGAGCTGTTTTTT	CASSYLDRGTGELFF
NA	TRBV4-3	NA	TRBJ1-5	TGCGCCAGCAGCCCTAGAAGGGGAAGCAATCAGCCCCAGCATTTT	CASSPRRGSNQPQHF
TRBD1	TRBV18	NA	TRBJ1-2	TGTGCCAGCTCACCTTATAACAGGGGCGTGAACTATGGCTACACCTTC	CASSPYNRGVNYGYTF
NA	TRBV11-3	NA	TRBJ1-4	TGTGCCAGCAGCTTAGGGGGGCGCTTTGAAAAACTGTTTTTT	CASSLGGRFEKLFF
NA	TRBV2	once	TRBJ2-1	TGTGCCAGCAGTGACACCGGACTGACCAATGAGCAGTTCTTC	CASSDTGLTNEQFF
TRBD1	TRBV9	NA	TRBJ1-5	TGTGCCAGCTCGACGGACAGGGGGAACAATCAGCCCCAGCATTTT	CASSTDRGNNQPQHF
TRBD2	TRBV6-5	NA	TRBJ2-2	TGTGCCAGCAGTTACGGGTGGGAGGGCCAATCGGGGGAGCTGTTTTTT	CASSYGWEGQSGELFF
TRBD1	TRBV27	NA	TRBJ2-2	TGTGCCAGCAGGCTAGGACAGGGGGCTTTTACTAACACCGGGGAGCTGTTTTTT	CASRLGQGAFTNTGELFF
TRBD1	TRBV27	NA	TRBJ1-4	TGTGCCAGCCGGGACAGGGCTAGAGGTGGGTTGGAAAAACTGTTTTTT	CASRDRARGGLEKLFF
NA	TRBV7-8	NA	TRBJ2-5	TGTGCCAGCAGCTTAGAGTCGGAAGAGACCCAGTACTTC	CASSLESEETQYF